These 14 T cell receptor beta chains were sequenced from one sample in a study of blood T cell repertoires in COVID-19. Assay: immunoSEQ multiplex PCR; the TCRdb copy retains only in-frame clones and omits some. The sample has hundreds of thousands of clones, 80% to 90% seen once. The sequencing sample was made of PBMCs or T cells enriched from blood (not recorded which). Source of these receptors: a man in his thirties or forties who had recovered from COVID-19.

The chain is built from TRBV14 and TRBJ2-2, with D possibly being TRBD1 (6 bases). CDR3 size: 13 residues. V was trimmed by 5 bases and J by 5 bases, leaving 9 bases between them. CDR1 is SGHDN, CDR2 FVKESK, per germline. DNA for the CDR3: TGTGCCAGCAGCTCTCAGGGGACCGGGGAGCTGTTTTTT. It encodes CASSSQGTGELFF.

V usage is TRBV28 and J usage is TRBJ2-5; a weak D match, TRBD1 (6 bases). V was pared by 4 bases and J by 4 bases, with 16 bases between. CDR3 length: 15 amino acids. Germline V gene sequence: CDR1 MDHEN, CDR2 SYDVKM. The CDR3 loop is CASSSEGVLLETQYF. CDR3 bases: TGTGCCAGCAGTTCCGAGGGGGTCCTCTTAGAGACCCAGTACTTC.

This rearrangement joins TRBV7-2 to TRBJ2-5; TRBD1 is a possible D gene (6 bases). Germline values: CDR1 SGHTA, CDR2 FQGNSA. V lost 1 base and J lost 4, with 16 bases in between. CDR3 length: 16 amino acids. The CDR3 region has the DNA TGTGCCAGCAGCTTAGTCTCAGGGGAAGGGGGAGAGACCCAGTACTTC. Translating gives CASSLVSGEGGETQYF.

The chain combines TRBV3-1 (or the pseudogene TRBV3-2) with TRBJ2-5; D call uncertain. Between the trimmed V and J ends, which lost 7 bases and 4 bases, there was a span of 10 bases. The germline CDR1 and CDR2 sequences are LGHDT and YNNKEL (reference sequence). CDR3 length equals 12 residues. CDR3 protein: CASNFLGETQYF. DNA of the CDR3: TGTGCCAGCAACTTCCTAGGAGAGACCCAGTACTTC.

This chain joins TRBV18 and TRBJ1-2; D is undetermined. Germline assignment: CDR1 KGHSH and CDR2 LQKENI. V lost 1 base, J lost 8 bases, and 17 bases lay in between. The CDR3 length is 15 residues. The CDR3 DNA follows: TGTGCCAGCTCACCACTATCCGCCAGGTCCACGGGCTACACCTTC. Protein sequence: CASSPLSARSTGYTF.

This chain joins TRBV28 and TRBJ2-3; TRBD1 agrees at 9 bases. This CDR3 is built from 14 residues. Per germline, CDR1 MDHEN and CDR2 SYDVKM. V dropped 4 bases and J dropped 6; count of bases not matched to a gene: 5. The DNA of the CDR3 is TGTGCCAGCAGTTCTCTGGGACAGGGTGATACGCAGTATTTT. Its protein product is CASSSLGQGDTQYF.

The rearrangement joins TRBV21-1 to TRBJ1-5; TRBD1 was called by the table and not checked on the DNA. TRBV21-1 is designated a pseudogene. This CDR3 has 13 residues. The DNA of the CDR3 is TGTGCCAGCAGGGACAGACTATTACAGCCCCAGCATTTT. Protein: CASRDRLLQPQHF.

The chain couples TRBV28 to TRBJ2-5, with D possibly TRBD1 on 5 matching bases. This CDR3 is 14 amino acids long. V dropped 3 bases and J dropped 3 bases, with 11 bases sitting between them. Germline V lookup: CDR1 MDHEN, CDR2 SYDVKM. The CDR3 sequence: CASSLLRQKETQYF. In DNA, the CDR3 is TGTGCCAGCAGTTTGCTGCGACAGAAAGAGACCCAGTACTTC. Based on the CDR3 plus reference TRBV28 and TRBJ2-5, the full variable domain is DVKVTQSSRYLVKRTGEKVFLECVQDMDHENMFWYRQDPGLGLRLIYFSYDVKMKEKGDIPEGYSVSREKKERFSLILESASTNQTSMYLCASSLLRQKETQYFGPGTRLLVL.

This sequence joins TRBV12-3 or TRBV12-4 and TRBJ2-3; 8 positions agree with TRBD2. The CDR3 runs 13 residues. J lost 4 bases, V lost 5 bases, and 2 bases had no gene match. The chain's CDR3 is CASSRRGADTQYF. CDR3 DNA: TGTGCCAGCAGTCGGCGGGGGGCAGATACGCAGTATTTT.

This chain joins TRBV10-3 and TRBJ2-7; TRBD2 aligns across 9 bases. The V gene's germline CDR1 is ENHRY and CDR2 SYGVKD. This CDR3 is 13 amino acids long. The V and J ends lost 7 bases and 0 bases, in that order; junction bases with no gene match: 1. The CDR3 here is CAITSGNSYEQYF. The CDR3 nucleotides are TGTGCCATCACTAGCGGGAACTCCTACGAGCAGTACTTC.

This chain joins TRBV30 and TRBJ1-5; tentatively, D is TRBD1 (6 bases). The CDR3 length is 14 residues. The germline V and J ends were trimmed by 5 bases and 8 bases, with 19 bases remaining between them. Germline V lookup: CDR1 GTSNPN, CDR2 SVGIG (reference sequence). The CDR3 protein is CAWGDRTWGKPQHF. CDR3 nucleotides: TGTGCCTGGGGCGACAGGACATGGGGAAAGCCCCAGCATTTT.

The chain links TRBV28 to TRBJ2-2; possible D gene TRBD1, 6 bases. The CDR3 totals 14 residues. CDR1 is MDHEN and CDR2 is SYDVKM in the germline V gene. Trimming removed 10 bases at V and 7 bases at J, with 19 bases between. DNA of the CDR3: TGTGCCACCACTATACGGGACAAGGGCGGGGAGCTGTTTTTT. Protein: CATTIRDKGGELFF.

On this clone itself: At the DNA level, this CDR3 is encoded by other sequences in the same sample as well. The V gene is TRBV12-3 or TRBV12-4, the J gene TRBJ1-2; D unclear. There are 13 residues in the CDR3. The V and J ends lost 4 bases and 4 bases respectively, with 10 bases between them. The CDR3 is CASSWEGSYGYTF. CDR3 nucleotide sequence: TGTGCCAGCAGTTGGGAGGGATCCTATGGCTACACCTTC.

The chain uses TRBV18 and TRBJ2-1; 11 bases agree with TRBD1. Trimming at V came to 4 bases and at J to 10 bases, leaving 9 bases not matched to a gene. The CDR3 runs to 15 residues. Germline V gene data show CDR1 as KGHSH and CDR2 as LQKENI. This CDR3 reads CASSQGQGAEGEQFF. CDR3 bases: TGTGCCAGCTCACAAGGACAGGGGGCGGAGGGGGAGCAGTTCTTC.